This paragraph reports one T cell receptor beta chain. The antigen is not known. Germline V gene sequence: CDR1 WNHNN, CDR2 SYGVQD (reference sequence). The CDR3 has 15 residues. Trimming removed 3 bases from V and 3 bases from J, with 12 bases in between. This record belongs to a study of T-cell reconstitution after alpha-beta-depleted transplantation in children. Whole-study results and caveats: One year post-transplant, T-cell counts and diversity were largely derived from T cells produced anew. At around two months after transplant, the alpha-beta T cells were reportedly derived from several hundred expanded clones that came from non-depleted graft cells.

Preparation of the TCRbeta library was carried out with unique molecular identifiers. Via MiXCR, TCRdb re-called the PCR reads, giving one row per CDR3 protein. The sample lists about 260,000 distinct CDR3 sequences; under 9.5% were seen once. The source was PBMCs, mostly from graft donor cells, collected 180 days after TCRalphabeta/CD19-depleted stem cell transplant. The source of this sequence is a male patient younger than 18 who had a stem cell transplant for acute lymphoblastic leukemia, so the T cells may come from the graft donor. This chain joins TRBV10-1 and TRBJ2-1; D perhaps matches TRBD2 (7 bases). CDR3 sequence reads: CASSEQAGHYNEQFF. The CDR3 DNA sequence: TGCGCCAGCAGTGAACAAGCGGGACACTACAATGAGCAGTTCTTC.